This is a list of T cell receptor beta chains from one sample in a study of blood T cell repertoires in COVID-19. This table comes from immunoSEQ multiplex PCR, and its TCRdb copy is limited to in-frame clones, with some not included. The data contain 78,000 or so clones, about four fifths of them singletons. The sequenced material came from peripheral blood. The source of these receptors is a human donor in a cohort sampled during active COVID-19. The conserved cysteine and the conserved F or W are not part of the CDR3 here. The order of the fields is J gene, V gene, CDR3 protein.

J gene: TRBJ2-5; V gene: TRBV29-1; CDR3 protein: SVGGQGARETQY
J gene: TRBJ2-7; V gene: TRBV6-6; CDR3 protein: ASSPPGDRGYEQY
J gene: TRBJ2-4; V gene: TRBV4-2; CDR3 protein: ASSPSSGGKNIQY
J gene: TRBJ1-5; V gene: TRBV19; CDR3 protein: ASSGRQVSNQPQH
J gene: TRBJ1-4; V gene: TRBV5-6; CDR3 protein: ASSPGTVGEKLF
J gene: TRBJ2-1; V gene: TRBV5-4; CDR3 protein: ASSPGTSGRLTGNEQF
J gene: TRBJ2-7; V gene: TRBV6-5; CDR3 protein: ASEEAGPPYEQY
J gene: TRBJ1-1; V gene: TRBV25-1; CDR3 protein: ASKRTANTEAF
J gene: TRBJ2-1; V gene: TRBV3-1/TRBV3-2; CDR3 protein: ASSQGQGAVNEQF
J gene: TRBJ2-1; V gene: TRBV29-1; CDR3 protein: SVARGTSGREQF
J gene: TRBJ2-1; V gene: TRBV5-4; CDR3 protein: ASSRLGSGGYNEQF
J gene: TRBJ2-1; V gene: TRBV27; CDR3 protein: ASSLNDRFNEQF
J gene: TRBJ2-5; V gene: TRBV18; CDR3 protein: ASSPPSETQY
J gene: TRBJ2-1; V gene: TRBV4-1; CDR3 protein: ASSQDQAGVPNEQF
J gene: TRBJ2-1; V gene: TRBV30; CDR3 protein: AWSVEVTSGYNEQF
J gene: TRBJ2-1; V gene: TRBV29-1; CDR3 protein: SVPRGDEQF
J gene: TRBJ2-5; V gene: TRBV28; CDR3 protein: ASSTGSGRGETQY
J gene: TRBJ1-4; V gene: TRBV7-3; CDR3 protein: ASSSTGGVKEKLF
J gene: TRBJ2-3; V gene: TRBV7-9; CDR3 protein: ASSSQSSQRGTWTDTQY
J gene: TRBJ2-7; V gene: TRBV18; CDR3 protein: ASSQAGQGAEQY
J gene: TRBJ2-3; V gene: TRBV15; CDR3 protein: ATSRASGGADTQY
J gene: TRBJ1-2; V gene: TRBV28; CDR3 protein: ASSLPTGNYGYT
J gene: TRBJ1-2; V gene: TRBV6-5; CDR3 protein: ASSPGQGGDGYT
J gene: TRBJ2-1; V gene: TRBV4-1; CDR3 protein: ASSLLPGQGSYNEQF
J gene: TRBJ1-5; V gene: TRBV27; CDR3 protein: ASSPRQGNQPQH
J gene: TRBJ2-2; V gene: TRBV24-1; CDR3 protein: ATSDTGGKSGELF
J gene: TRBJ1-5; V gene: TRBV29-1; CDR3 protein: SVRDSSNQPQH
J gene: TRBJ2-2; V gene: TRBV15; CDR3 protein: ATSRGQPNTGELF
J gene: TRBJ2-6; V gene: TRBV18; CDR3 protein: ASSPPGRQLGANVLT
J gene: TRBJ2-5; V gene: TRBV6-6; CDR3 protein: ASTSSTGQVKTQY
J gene: TRBJ1-4; V gene: TRBV7-9; CDR3 protein: ASSLGQGAYEKLF
J gene: TRBJ2-7; V gene: TRBV5-6; CDR3 protein: ASSLAGTGNEQY
J gene: TRBJ1-3; V gene: TRBV9; CDR3 protein: ASSPKTGGTSGNTIY
J gene: TRBJ2-2; V gene: TRBV5-1; CDR3 protein: ASSLRQGGAGELF
J gene: TRBJ1-1; V gene: TRBV2; CDR3 protein: ASTGTGGTNTEAF
J gene: TRBJ2-2; V gene: TRBV5-1; CDR3 protein: ASSLGPGQGNTGELF
J gene: TRBJ2-1; V gene: TRBV5-1; CDR3 protein: ASSLDRLAGAGRGYNEQF
J gene: TRBJ2-3; V gene: TRBV29-1; CDR3 protein: SVFPRLAGSDTQY
J gene: TRBJ1-3; V gene: TRBV3-1/TRBV3-2; CDR3 protein: ASSQLNGASGNTIY
J gene: TRBJ2-1; V gene: TRBV7-3; CDR3 protein: ASSPGPRGFQF
J gene: TRBJ2-1; V gene: TRBV28; CDR3 protein: ASSPGLAGAYNEQF
J gene: TRBJ2-2; V gene: TRBV30; CDR3 protein: AWSLNRVAGELF
J gene: TRBJ2-2; V gene: TRBV10-2; CDR3 protein: ASRESGTGGGGELF
J gene: TRBJ1-1; V gene: TRBV6-5; CDR3 protein: ASTGVGPNTEAF
J gene: TRBJ2-3; V gene: TRBV6-5; CDR3 protein: ASNLQGTDTQY
J gene: TRBJ2-1; V gene: TRBV7-2; CDR3 protein: ASSSLRTPYNEQF
J gene: TRBJ1-1; V gene: TRBV6-4; CDR3 protein: ASRPGDRNTEAF
J gene: TRBJ1-4; V gene: TRBV3-1/TRBV3-2; CDR3 protein: ASSPTGPDEKLF
J gene: TRBJ1-5; V gene: TRBV2; CDR3 protein: ASRVDRGGQPQH
J gene: TRBJ2-7; V gene: TRBV7-2; CDR3 protein: ASSLYYEQY
J gene: TRBJ2-1; V gene: TRBV14; CDR3 protein: ASSHLPGLAGDNEQF
J gene: TRBJ1-1; V gene: TRBV28; CDR3 protein: ASRTGTGIITEAF
J gene: TRBJ2-2; V gene: TRBV11-2; CDR3 protein: ASSPYEAGELF
J gene: TRBJ2-7; V gene: TRBV4-1; CDR3 protein: ASSQVFRTSGSYEQY
J gene: TRBJ2-3; V gene: TRBV6-5; CDR3 protein: ASRLKPGGPDTQY
J gene: TRBJ2-3; V gene: TRBV5-1; CDR3 protein: ASSLEGQISTDTQY
J gene: TRBJ2-3; V gene: TRBV18; CDR3 protein: ASSSEAIPSTDTQY
J gene: TRBJ2-7; V gene: TRBV7-8; CDR3 protein: ASSLAPTLEGIEQY
J gene: TRBJ1-4; V gene: TRBV9; CDR3 protein: ASSVGWAANEKLF